The 2 T cell receptor beta chains below were found in one sample sequenced in a study of shared T cell receptors in the human thymus. Assay: immunoSEQ multiplex PCR; the TCRdb copy retains only in-frame clones and omits some. Of hundreds of thousands of clones listed, approximately 87% were seen once; the top ten hold approximately 0.01%. The same data also contributed to another study, on human thymus T cells.

Material: thymocytes. These receptors came from a boy in the first two years of life with a congenital heart defect.

The V call is TRBV5-1, the J call TRBJ2-7; D is possibly TRBD2 (5 bases). The CDR3 spans 15 residues. Trimming pared 0 bases from V and 5 bases from J, leaving 15 bases between. CDR1 is SGHRS and CDR2 is YFSETQ in the germline V gene. In DNA form, the CDR3 reads TGCGCCAGCAGCTTGGGAGGGCAGACCACCGACGAGCAGTACTTC. As protein: CASSLGGQTTDEQYF.

This chain links TRBV27 with TRBJ2-7, with 7 bases that match TRBD1. The CDR3 has 13 amino acids. Germline loops: CDR1 MNHEY, CDR2 SMNVEV (reference sequence). The V and J ends lost 8 bases and 5 bases, in that order; junction bases with no gene match: 9. In DNA form, the CDR3 reads TGTGCCAGCCGAGGGACAGTAATCCACGAGCAGTACTTC. It codes for CASRGTVIHEQYF.